A selection of T cell receptor beta chains follows, all from one sample in a study of T-cell reconstitution after alpha-beta-depleted transplantation in children. A single record per CDR3 protein comes from TCRdb applying MiXCR to the PCR reads. The data hold approximately 230,000 distinct CDR3 sequences, with over 20% observed a single time. This specimen was PBMCs, taken before TCRalphabeta/CD19-depleted stem cell transplant. These receptors originate from a girl aged 2-10 years with Fanconi anemia, due to receive a stem cell transplant. CDR3s include the opening cysteine and the closing phenylalanine or tryptophan. A D gene is named only where the DNA matches it firmly. The listing skips clone size in some rows; elsewhere it reads once, few, many or a size class.

TRBJ2-7 . TRBV7-2 . CASSPTGGLIYEQYF TGTGCCAGCAGCCCTACGGGGGGCTTAATCTACGAGCAGTACTTC
TRBJ2-5 TRBD2 TRBV6-5 . CASSYSLGGIQETQYF TGTGCCAGCAGTTACTCGTTGGGGGGGATCCAAGAGACCCAGTACTTC
TRBJ2-1 . TRBV20-1 . CCARDRGTSLRDEQFF TGCTGCGCTAGAGACCGGGGAACTAGCTTGCGTGATGAGCAGTTCTTC
TRBJ1-4 . TRBV4-2 . CASSQDAGTLTDEKLFF TGTGCCAGCAGCCAAGATGCCGGGACCCTCACGGATGAAAAACTGTTTTTT
TRBJ2-4 . TRBV5-4 . CASSSVGVEAKNIQYF TGTGCCAGCAGCTCTGTCGGGGTGGAGGCCAAAAACATTCAGTACTTC
TRBJ2-5 . TRBV7-3 . CASTPRRVQETQYF TGTGCCAGCACTCCCCGCAGGGTACAAGAGACCCAGTACTTC
TRBJ2-3 . TRBV23-1 . CASSQSSGNPDTQYF TGCGCCAGCAGTCAATCGTCCGGGAATCCAGATACGCAGTATTTT
TRBJ2-3 . TRBV15 many CATTSDWGAGQYF TGTGCCACCACCTCAGATTGGGGGGCCGGGCAGTATTTT
TRBJ2-3 TRBD1 TRBV10-3 many CAISQGAQITDTQYF TGTGCCATCAGTCAGGGGGCGCAGATCACAGATACGCAGTATTTT
TRBJ1-1 TRBD1 TRBV12-3/TRBV12-4 many CASSLRQGRGEAFF TGTGCCAGCAGCCTACGACAGGGAAGAGGTGAAGCTTTCTTT
TRBJ2-5 . TRBV6-5 . CASSFGQGGETQYF TGTGCCAGCAGTTTTGGACAGGGAGGGGAGACCCAGTACTTC
TRBJ2-5 . TRBV4-2 few CASSQADRASGTETQYF TGTGCCAGCAGCCAAGCCGACCGGGCCTCGGGCACAGAGACCCAGTACTTC
TRBJ2-1 TRBD2 TRBV11-2 . CASSLEVRTREFF TGTGCCAGCAGCTTAGAGGTACGGACTAGAGAGTTCTTC